A single T cell receptor (beta chain) is shown here with its context. MiXCR, run by TCRdb on the reads, gives a single entry per CDR3 protein. The table records fewer than 200,000 distinct CDR3 sequences, roughly 14% of them present only once. These data are taken from a study of T cell repertoires in cytomegalovirus infection. Germline values: CDR1 ENHRY, CDR2 SYGVKD. The CDR3 is made up of 11 amino acids. V lost 11 bases to trimming and J lost 5 bases, with 13 bases between them. The rearrangement joins TRBV10-3 to TRBJ2-7; D possibly corresponds to TRBD2 (5 bases). This TCR was sampled from a human donor in good health (CMV status not recorded). Some clones in this sample may be carry-over from other donors' samples. Material: PBMCs. The CDR3 sequence: CAVATGHEQYF. The CDR3 DNA is TGTGCCGTAGCGACCGGGCACGAGCAGTACTTC.